The 27 T cell receptor beta chains given below trace back to one sample, sequenced in a study of beta chain features in type 1 diabetes (dated by TCRdb to the late 2010s). Library creation used the immunoSEQ multiplex PCR assay. The entire isolated RNA was reverse transcribed using the High Capacity cDNA Reverse Transcription Kit, and thus expressed TCRB transcripts were sequenced. TCRdb limited this immuneACCESS table to in-frame rearrangements with V and J called. A share of clones is missing; checked studies link under half to unresolved V genes, and the rest is unexplained. A total of more than 300,000 clones appear in this sample, around 8% of them only once. Clones ranked in the top ten supply less than 0.5% of the sample. What was sequenced was central memory CD4+ T cells from blood. These receptors were taken from a woman aged 18 to 35 in good health.

This clone has more than one count but fewer than ten. The genes are TRBV19 and TRBJ2-1, with 7 bases fitting TRBD1. Germline assignment: CDR1 LNHDA and CDR2 SQIVND (reference sequence). The length of the CDR3 is 12 residues. The J segment lost 8 bases and the V segment lost 2 bases, leaving 0 bases of the junction unmatched. The CDR3 region is CASSIQGDEQFF. The DNA of the CDR3 is TGTGCCAGTAGTATACAGGGGGATGAGCAGTTCTTC.

In this sample, this clone turned up many times. The V gene is TRBV7-2, the J gene TRBJ1-5, with D hard to call. The CDR3 has 13 residues. The germline CDR1 and CDR2 sequences are SGHTA and FQGNSA. Deletions cut 1 base from V and 9 bases from J, with 10 bases between. The chain's CDR3 is CASSLGESLPQHF. The CDR3 DNA reads TGTGCCAGCAGCTTAGGCGAGTCGCTGCCCCAGCATTTT.

With respect to this clone: Other DNA sequences from this sample encode an identical CDR3 as well. The chain employs TRBV7-3 and TRBJ2-1, with TRBD2 matching over 7 bases. The CDR3 loop spans 16 amino acids. J gave up 0 bases and V 1 base, and 3 bases lay outside the gene matches. Per the germline V gene, CDR1 is SGHTA and CDR2 is FQGTGA. The CDR3 DNA reads TGTGCCAGCAGCTTAAGTGGCGGGAGCTCCTACAATGAGCAGTTCTTC. This translates into CASSLSGGSSYNEQFF.

This clone was found a few times. The chain carries TRBV28 and TRBJ2-1; D is unclear. This CDR3 has 16 residues. The V gene lost 3 bases and the J gene lost 1 base, with 13 bases spanning the gap. The germline CDR1 and CDR2 sequences are MDHEN and SYDVKM. The CDR3 region is CASSFTGLSSYNEQFF. In DNA, the CDR3 is TGTGCCAGCAGTTTCACCGGGCTATCATCCTACAATGAGCAGTTCTTC.

The chain joins TRBV29-1 to TRBJ2-3; TRBD2 agrees at 9 bases. Per germline, CDR1 SQVTM and CDR2 ANQGSEA. V gave up 4 bases and J gave up 6 bases; unmatched junction bases: 11. This CDR3 contains 15 residues. The CDR3 sequence is CSVGVAGDLRDTQYF. The CDR3 nucleotides are TGCAGCGTTGGGGTAGCGGGAGATTTGAGGGATACGCAGTATTTT.

This clone was seen only a few times. V gene TRBV4-2 combines with J gene TRBJ2-7; D is possibly TRBD1 (6 bases). Trimming shortened V by 5 bases and J by 6 bases, and 23 bases separated the two germline ends. The CDR3 is 16 amino acids. Germline values: CDR1 LGHNA, CDR2 YNFKEQ. CDR3 nucleotide sequence: TGTGCCAGCAGCGTTAATCCGGGACACCTACTATTCGAGCAGTACTTC. Protein: CASSVNPGHLLFEQYF.

Notes on this clone: The sample has other DNA sequences that encode this CDR3 too. CDR3 coding DNA: TGCAGCGTTGATCCCGGAAGCACAGATACGCAGTATTTT. Its translation is CSVDPGSTDTQYF. V usage is TRBV29-1 and J usage is TRBJ2-3; no reliable D call. Trimming removed 3 bases from V and 0 bases from J, with 7 bases in between. From germline, CDR1 is SQVTM and CDR2 ANQGSEA. The CDR3 is 13 amino acids.

This clone appeared a few times. The chain has TRBV7-9 and TRBJ2-3, with unresolved D. CDR3 size: 13 residues. In germline, CDR1 is SEHNR, CDR2 FQNEAQ (reference sequence). V was trimmed by 4 bases and J by 2 bases, leaving 7 bases between them. The CDR3: CASSSTTTDTQYF. The DNA for the CDR3 is TGTGCCAGCAGCTCTACTACCACAGATACGCAGTATTTT.

The V and J genes are TRBV13 and TRBJ2-1, with 10 bases that match TRBD2. The V gene's germline CDR1 is PRHDT and CDR2 FYEKMQ (reference sequence). CDR3 length equals 16 residues. V lost 6 bases to trimming and J lost 8 bases; unmatched junction nucleotides: 13. The CDR3 sequence is CASSTVSGRTSYEQFF. The CDR3 DNA reads as TGTGCCAGCAGTACCGTTAGCGGGAGGACTAGTTATGAGCAGTTCTTC. Complete variable domain (other parts from reference TRBV13 and TRBJ2-1): AAGVIQSPRHLIKEKRETATLKCYPIPRHDTVYWYQQGPGQDPQFLISFYEKMQSDKGSIPDRFSAQQFSDYHSELNMSSLELGDSALYFCASSTVSGRTSYEQFFGPGTRLTVL.

The table lists this clone with a few counts. The chain employs TRBV7-9 and TRBJ2-3, with D perhaps TRBD2 (5 bases). Germline V CDR1 and CDR2: SEHNR, FQNEAQ (reference sequence). This CDR3 is 14 amino acids long. Deletions cut 4 bases from V and 6 bases from J, with 14 bases between. The CDR3 region has the DNA TGTGCCAGCAGCTACTGGGAGCGCGCGGATACGCAGTATTTT. Encoded protein: CASSYWERADTQYF.

This chain joins TRBV7-2 and TRBJ1-1; TRBD1 matches 11 bases. Germline V lookup: CDR1 SGHTA, CDR2 FQGNSA. J gave up 2 bases and V 5 bases, and 7 bases lay outside the gene matches. The CDR3 spans 16 residues. The CDR3 loop is CASSRRTGGANTEAFF. In DNA, the CDR3 is TGTGCCAGCAGCCGTCGGACAGGGGGCGCAAACACTGAAGCTTTCTTT.

The gene calls are TRBV28 and TRBJ1-1, with D perhaps TRBD1 (6 bases). V lost 6 bases and J 0 bases, leaving 14 bases between the germline ends. Germline assignment: CDR1 MDHEN and CDR2 SYDVKM. The CDR3 spans 15 residues. The CDR3 spells CASRPADRVNTEAFF. The DNA of the CDR3 is TGTGCCAGCAGGCCGGCGGACAGAGTGAACACTGAAGCTTTCTTT. The full variable domain, with the rest looked up from reference TRBV28 and TRBJ1-1, is DVKVTQSSRYLVKRTGEKVFLECVQDMDHENMFWYRQDPGLGLRLIYFSYDVKMKEKGDIPEGYSVSREKKERFSLILESASTNQTSMYLCASRPADRVNTEAFFGQGTRLTVV.

Here the CDR3 DNA reads TGCGCCAGCAGCGGCTCGGGTGTCTGGCCCCCAAATGAGCAGTTCTTC. Translation: CASSGSGVWPPNEQFF. V is TRBV5-1 and J is TRBJ2-1; D remains unclear. Germline V gene data show CDR1 as SGHRS and CDR2 as YFSETQ. There are 16 residues in the CDR3. V lost 4 bases and J 7 bases, leaving 21 bases between the germline ends. Complete variable domain (other parts from reference TRBV5-1 and TRBJ2-1): KAGVTQTPRYLIKTRGQQVTLSCSPISGHRSVSWYQQTPGQGLQFLFEYFSETQRNKGNFPGRFSGRQFSNSRSEMNVSTLELGDSALYLCASSGSGVWPPNEQFFGPGTRLTVL.

This clone was seen a few times. V is TRBV2 and J is TRBJ2-1; D remains unclear. The CDR3 is 12 amino acids. V dropped 5 bases and J dropped 3 bases, with 5 bases sitting between them. The germline V gene encodes CDR1 SNHLY and CDR2 FYNNEI. CDR3 in amino acids: CASSRDYNEQFF. For the CDR3, the DNA is TGTGCCAGCAGTCGCGACTACAATGAGCAGTTCTTC.

This clone has a handful of counts. The chain is built from TRBV28 and TRBJ2-7; D might be TRBD1 (6 bases). Germline V CDR1 and CDR2: MDHEN, SYDVKM. The V end was cut by 3 bases, the J end by 5 bases, with 14 bases between. The CDR3 runs 14 residues. This CDR3 is CASSFGTLVNEQYF. CDR3 bases: TGTGCCAGCAGTTTCGGGACACTCGTCAACGAGCAGTACTTC.

The chain employs TRBV7-9 and TRBJ2-7; D is unresolved. This CDR3 region has 12 residues. Germline V gene sequence: CDR1 SEHNR, CDR2 FQNEAQ (reference sequence). Trimming stripped 2 bases from V and 7 bases from J, with 9 bases between. The CDR3 DNA follows: TGTGCCAGCAGCTTAATATCAGCAGAGCAGTACTTC. Translated, it gives CASSLISAEQYF.

There are a few counts of this clone. Distinct nucleotide sequences in the sample also encode this CDR3. The V call is TRBV27, the J call TRBJ2-7; 8 nucleotides align to TRBD1. The germline V gene has CDR1 MNHEY and CDR2 SMNVEV (reference sequence). Unmatched junction bases numbered 3, after V lost 2 bases and J lost 3 bases. This CDR3 comprises 14 residues. The CDR3 loop reads CASSLGTGFYEQYF. CDR3 in DNA: TGTGCCAGCAGTTTAGGGACAGGCTTCTACGAGCAGTACTTC.

This clone was seen only a few times. The rearrangement joins TRBV18 to TRBJ2-1, with TRBD2 as a possible D gene (5 bases). V was cut by 3 bases and J by 5 bases, with 14 bases left in between. This CDR3 contains 15 residues. Germline V gene lookup returns CDR1 KGHSH and CDR2 LQKENI. The CDR3 DNA sequence: TGTGCCAGCTCACCGTTCGGGGAGAAGGACAATGAGCAGTTCTTC. Its translation: CASSPFGEKDNEQFF.

CDR3 nucleotides: TGTGCCAGCAGCCAAGCAGGGAGGGAAGAGACCCAGTACTTC. This gives the protein CASSQAGREETQYF. J is TRBJ2-5 and V is TRBV4-2; 7 positions agree with TRBD2. Trimming at V came to 1 base and at J to 3 bases, leaving 2 bases not matched to a gene. CDR1 LGHNA and CDR2 YNFKEQ come from the germline V gene. This CDR3 is 14 amino acids long.

The V call is TRBV10-2, the J call TRBJ2-5, with 8 positions matching TRBD2. Germline V gene sequence: CDR1 WSHSY, CDR2 SAAADI. This CDR3 region has 13 residues. The J segment lost 2 bases and the V segment lost 8 bases, leaving 4 bases of the junction unmatched. The CDR3 nucleotides are TGCGCCAGCGGCCTAGCGGGTCAAGAGACCCAGTACTTC. Protein: CASGLAGQETQYF.

This clone was seen more than once but under ten times. J is TRBJ2-4 and V is TRBV6-1, with 13 positions matching TRBD2. Unmatched junction bases numbered 12, after V lost 4 bases and J lost 3 bases. The CDR3 is 19 amino acids. In germline, CDR1 is MNHNS, CDR2 SASEGT. CDR3 protein: CASSATSGRAGVDKNIQYF. The DNA of the CDR3 is TGTGCCAGCAGTGCAACTAGCGGGAGGGCCGGAGTAGACAAAAACATTCAGTACTTC.

In this sample, this clone turned up a few times. This chain connects TRBV28 to TRBJ2-2; no firm D call. Between the trimmed V and J ends, which lost 6 bases and 0 bases, there was a span of 5 bases. In germline, CDR1 is MDHEN, CDR2 SYDVKM. The CDR3 spans 13 residues. The CDR3 here is CASRDPNTGELFF. CDR3 bases: TGTGCCAGCAGGGACCCGAACACCGGGGAGCTGTTTTTT.

This clone was recorded a few times. The chain joins TRBV5-6 to TRBJ2-2; 9 bases are shared with TRBD2. Germline values: CDR1 SGHDT, CDR2 YYEEEE. This CDR3 contains 16 residues. V dropped 4 bases and J dropped 3; count of bases not matched to a gene: 7. CDR3 DNA: TGTGCCAGCAGCGCGGGCGGGAGGGCCGACACCGGGGAGCTGTTTTTT. This encodes CASSAGGRADTGELFF.

This clone was found a few times. This chain connects TRBV7-9 to TRBJ2-5, with a possible D match to TRBD2 (5 bases). Germline V CDR1 and CDR2: SEHNR, FQNEAQ (reference sequence). Between the trimmed V and J ends, which lost 5 bases and 4 bases, there was a span of 20 bases. The CDR3 contains 16 residues. CDR3 coding DNA: TGTGCCAGCAGCCAGCTTAGCTCGGGGTTGGGAGAGACCCAGTACTTC. The encoded protein is CASSQLSSGLGETQYF.

This clone was seen many times. The chain is built from TRBV19 and TRBJ2-3; D might be TRBD2 (5 bases). This CDR3 spans 14 amino acids. Deletions cut 8 bases from V and 1 base from J, with 13 bases between. CDR1 LNHDA and CDR2 SQIVND come from the germline V gene (reference sequence). The CDR3 nucleotides read TGTGCCAGTTCGGTAGGGCGGGGCACAGATACGCAGTATTTT. Translating it yields CASSVGRGTDTQYF.

This clone showed up just a few times. Given a much more abundant clone one base away, this may be a read error. The chain is built from TRBV6-6 and TRBJ2-2; TRBD1 matches at 8 bases. The germline V gene encodes CDR1 MNHNY and CDR2 SVGAGI (reference sequence). V gave up 5 bases and J gave up 4 bases; unmatched junction bases: 0. The CDR3 is 13 amino acids. In nucleotides, the CDR3 is TGTGCCAGCAGTGACAGGGGCACCGGGGAGCTGTTTTTT. Residues: CASSDRGTGELFF.

This clone has more than one count but fewer than ten. The J gene is TRBJ1-4, the V gene TRBV6-5; 7 bases map to TRBD1. Losses at the gene ends were 4 bases for V and 11 bases for J; bases not matched to a gene: 13. Germline CDR1 and CDR2: MNHEY and SVGAGI. This CDR3 has 15 amino acids. The CDR3 is CASSFLTGDFGKLFF. The DNA for the CDR3 is TGTGCCAGCAGTTTCCTCACAGGGGACTTTGGGAAACTGTTTTTT.